The clone carrying this TCR beta chain was seen a single time. V lost 2 bases and J lost 0, with 11 bases in between. The germline V gene encodes CDR1 SGDLS and CDR2 YYNGEE. The CDR3 spans 15 residues. Unique molecular identifiers had been added to the TCR beta cDNA libraries. TCRdb used MiXCR to reprocess the PCR reads, holding one entry per CDR3 protein. The data show 160,000 or so distinct CDR3 sequences, 30% to 45% seen once. This sample was included in a study of post-analysis software for immune sequencing data. This sequence joins TRBV9 and TRBJ2-5; no definite D call. This material consisted of blood, taken after autologous hematopoietic stem cell transplantation. The receptor was derived from a girl between 5 and 17 years old with multiple sclerosis. The CDR3 DNA sequence: TGTGCCAGCAGCGTCAGAGGTCTGTACCAAGAGACCCAGTACTTC. Translation gives CASSVRGLYQETQYF. Looking up the rest from reference TRBV9 and TRBJ2-5 gives the full variable domain: DSGVTQTPKHLITATGQRVTLRCSPRSGDLSVYWYQQSLDQGLQFLIQYYNGEERAKGNILERFSAQQFPDLHSELNLSSLELGDSALYFCASSVRGLYQETQYFGPGTRLLVL.